A selection of T cell receptor beta chains follows, all from one sample in a study of cytomegalovirus exposure and HLA in healthy donors. Here immunoSEQ multiplex PCR was the method, and the copy in TCRdb shows in-frame clones only, minus some. The sample carries fewer than 250,000 clones, 60% to 85% recorded once. Sequenced sample: PBMCs. The receptors shown here come from a man aged 40-49 years in good health and CMV-seronegative. The CDR3 runs from the conserved cysteine through the conserved F or W. A D gene is named only where the DNA matches it firmly. Some rows have no size entry. The others give once, few or many, or a class for an expanded clone.

>.|TRBV5-1|TRBJ2-3|TRBD2
TGCGCCAGCAGCCCCCGAGCGGGGGATGATACGCAGTATTTT
CASSPRAGDDTQYF
>.|TRBV27|TRBJ2-1|TRBD2
TGTGCCAGCAGTCTCCCCGGGACTAGAACTGGCAATGAGCAGTTCTTC
CASSLPGTRTGNEQFF
>.|TRBV6-1|TRBJ2-3|.
TGTGCCAGCAGTGTCAGTAGGAGGGATACGCAGTATTTT
CASSVSRRDTQYF
>.|TRBV6-5|TRBJ1-2|.
TGTGCCAGCACCGCAGGGATGTATGGCTACACCTTC
CASTAGMYGYTF
>few|TRBV9|TRBJ2-7|TRBD1
TGTGCCAGCAGCCCCGGAGGCAGGGGGTTGCACGAGCAGTACTTC
CASSPGGRGLHEQYF
>.|TRBV7-9|TRBJ2-1|TRBD1
TGTGCCAGCAGCTTAGAAGGACAGGGGCCCTACAATGAGCAGTTCTTC
CASSLEGQGPYNEQFF
>once|TRBV6-5|TRBJ2-7|TRBD2
TGTGCCAGCAGTCGGACTAGCGGTGACTACGAGCAGTACTTC
CASSRTSGDYEQYF
>.|TRBV5-6|TRBJ2-7|.
TGTGCCAGCAGCTTCACATCTGGACAGATAGTGTACGAGCAGTACTTC
CASSFTSGQIVYEQYF
>.|TRBV27|TRBJ1-6|TRBD1
TGTGCCAGCAGTTTAGGAGCAGGGGGTTCACCCCTCCACTTT
CASSLGAGGSPLHF
>once|TRBV15|TRBJ2-7|.
TGTGCCACCAGCCCCCGAATGGGGAGGGAGCAGTACTTC
CATSPRMGREQYF
>few|TRBV5-4|TRBJ2-5|.
TGTGCCAGCAGCTTGGCGAAGAGAGAAGAGACCCAGTACTTC
CASSLAKREETQYF
>.|TRBV28|TRBJ1-5|TRBD1
TGTGCCAGCAGACCGATCGACAGGGTAAATCAGCCCCAGCATTTT
CASRPIDRVNQPQHF
>.|TRBV18|TRBJ2-1|TRBD2
TGTGCCAGCTCTCGCCCGCAGACTAGCGGGGACTACAATGAGCAGTTCTTC
CASSRPQTSGDYNEQFF
>.|TRBV6-5|TRBJ2-7|TRBD1
TGTGCCAGCAGTACCTTGACAGGGGGTGAGCAGTACTTC
CASSTLTGGEQYF
>few|TRBV7-8|TRBJ1-1|.
TGTGCCAGCAGCTTCTTAGGGGGACAGAACACTGAAGCTTTCTTT
CASSFLGGQNTEAFF
>.|TRBV4-1|TRBJ2-1|TRBD2
TGCGCCAGCAGCCAGAGCCCACTAGCGGGGGGGTTGGGTGAGCAGTTCTTC
CASSQSPLAGGLGEQFF
>.|TRBV9|TRBJ1-1|.
TGTGCCAGCAGCGCCGGGTCTCCCGGGGAAAACACTGAAGCTTTCTTT
CASSAGSPGENTEAFF
>.|TRBV7-9|TRBJ2-2|TRBD1
TGTGCCAGCAGCCCGACAGGGGGAAGCACCGGGGAGCTGTTTTTT
CASSPTGGSTGELFF
>.|TRBV13|TRBJ2-1|TRBD1
TGTGCCAGCAGCCCGGGAACAGGGACAGATGAGCAGTTCTTC
CASSPGTGTDEQFF
>.|TRBV2|TRBJ2-7|.
TGTGCCAGCAGAACTCTAGGTGTTATTTACGAGCAGTACTTC
CASRTLGVIYEQYF
>.|TRBV2|TRBJ2-3|TRBD2
TGTGCCAGCAGGGCAACGGGACTAGCGACAGATACGCAGTATTTT
CASRATGLATDTQYF
>.|TRBV6-6|TRBJ2-1|.
TGTGCCAGCAGTGCCCAGGGAGGTTCCTACAATGAGCAGTTCTTC
CASSAQGGSYNEQFF
>.|TRBV7-9|TRBJ2-5|TRBD2
TGTTCCAGCAGCTCACCCAACGACTGGGGGGGAGAGACCCAGTACTTC
CSSSSPNDWGGETQYF
>.|TRBV16|TRBJ2-7|TRBD1
TGTGCCAGCAGCCACCCGGGACAGCCTAGCGAGCAGTACTTC
CASSHPGQPSEQYF